The 18 T cell receptor beta chains below all came from one sample that was sequenced in a study of STAT5B mutations in CD4+ large granular lymphocyte leukemia. Here immunoSEQ multiplex PCR was the method, and the copy in TCRdb shows in-frame clones only, minus some. The data show roughly 30,000 clones, with approximately 74% seen just once and approximately 1.1% held by the top ten. The sample taken for sequencing was CD4+ T cells from blood buffy coats. The receptors stem from a human donor in good health.

This rearrangement joins TRBV7-9 to TRBJ1-1; D is uncertain. This CDR3 has 13 residues. CDR1 is SEHNR, CDR2 FQNEAQ, per germline (reference sequence). Trimming shortened V by 4 bases and J by 0 bases, and 6 bases separated the two germline ends. The CDR3 sequence: CASSSVLNTEAFF. The CDR3 DNA reads TGTGCCAGCAGCTCGGTCCTGAACACTGAAGCTTTCTTT. The whole variable domain, filled in from reference TRBV7-9 and TRBJ1-1, reads DTGVSQNPRHKITKRGQNVTFRCDPISEHNRLYWYRQTLGQGPEFLTYFQNEAQLEKSRLLSDRFSAERPKGSFSTLEIQRTEQGDSAMYLCASSSVLNTEAFFGQGTRLTVV.

The rearrangement joins TRBV13 to TRBJ2-4; the D call may be TRBD1 or TRBD2 (5 bases each). The CDR3 loop spans 17 amino acids. The germline CDR1 and CDR2 sequences are PRHDT and FYEKMQ (reference sequence). The V gene lost 5 bases and the J gene lost 1 base, with 18 bases spanning the gap. The CDR3 reads CASSPGRLGAAKNIQYF. The CDR3 DNA sequence: TGTGCCAGCAGCCCGGGACGCCTCGGGGCGGCCAAAAACATTCAGTACTTC.

CDR3 sequence (DNA): TGTGCCAGCAGCTTAGGACTAGAAGAGCCAGAGACCCAGTACTTC. Translating gives CASSLGLEEPETQYF. The V and J genes are TRBV7-2 and TRBJ2-5; possible D gene TRBD2, 6 bases. Trimming left V 1 base short and J 4 bases short, with 13 bases between. The CDR3 has 15 amino acids. From germline, CDR1 is SGHTA and CDR2 FQGNSA. The entire variable domain, with the rest obtained from reference TRBV7-2 and TRBJ2-5, is as follows: GAGVSQSPSNKVTEKGKDVELRCDPISGHTALYWYRQSLGQGLEFLIYFQGNSAPDKSGLPSDRFSAERTGGSVSTLTIQRTQQEDSAVYLCASSLGLEEPETQYFGPGTRLLVL.

This rearrangement joins TRBV28 to TRBJ1-2; TRBD1 is a possible D gene (5 bases). Trimming pared 3 bases from V and 0 bases from J, leaving 8 bases between. CDR1 and CDR2 from the germline V gene are MDHEN and SYDVKM. The CDR3 runs to 14 residues. The CDR3 is CASSFGGPNYGYTF. Written as DNA, the CDR3 is TGTGCCAGCAGTTTTGGGGGACCTAACTATGGCTACACCTTC.

V gene TRBV19 combines with J gene TRBJ2-2; the D is unclear. V dropped 4 bases and J dropped 2 bases, with 8 bases sitting between them. The CDR3 has 14 amino acids. CDR1 is LNHDA and CDR2 is SQIVND in the germline V gene (reference sequence). The CDR3 DNA reads TGTGCCAGTAGTAGTTGGAGCAACACCGGGGAGCTGTTTTTT. It codes for CASSSWSNTGELFF. The full variable domain, rest sourced from reference TRBV19 and TRBJ2-2, is DGGITQSPKYLFRKEGQNVTLSCEQNLNHDAMYWYRQDPGQGLRLIYYSQIVNDFQKGDIAEGYSVSREKKESFPLTVTSAQKNPTAFYLCASSSWSNTGELFFGEGSRLTVL.

The rearrangement uses TRBV10-3 and TRBJ2-7, with no clear D. The CDR3 is 14 amino acids. Germline-derived CDR1 and CDR2 are ENHRY and SYGVKD. Trimming left V 2 bases short and J 0 bases short, with 8 bases between. CDR3 protein: CAISERWSSYEQYV. Written as DNA, the CDR3 is TGTGCCATCAGTGAGCGTTGGAGCTCCTACGAGCAGTACGTC.

This rearrangement joins TRBV29-1 to TRBJ1-1; TRBD1 is a possible D gene (6 bases). CDR1 and CDR2 (germline): SQVTM, ANQGSEA. Trimming took off 5 bases at V and 4 bases at J, with 20 bases between the two ends. The CDR3 totals 15 residues. CDR3 in amino acids: CSVIPSGNRATEAFF. CDR3 sequence (DNA): TGCAGCGTTATACCCTCAGGGAACAGGGCCACTGAAGCTTTCTTT.

In this sample, this clone turned up a few times. The chain recombines TRBV7-9 with TRBJ1-1; tentatively, D is TRBD1 (6 bases). CDR1 SEHNR and CDR2 FQNEAQ come from the germline V gene (reference sequence). The CDR3 is made up of 16 amino acids. Trimming shortened V by 1 base and J by 5 bases, and 17 bases separated the two germline ends. CDR3 in DNA: TGTGCCAGCAGCTTAGGGTCCGGGGGCGTTGGGACTGAAGCTTTCTTT. The encoded protein is CASSLGSGGVGTEAFF.

The count of this clone is one. This rearrangement joins TRBV2 to TRBJ2-7, with TRBD2 matching 7 bases. This CDR3 comprises 15 residues. V gave up 5 bases and J gave up 4 bases; unmatched junction bases: 11. Germline V gene data show CDR1 as SNHLY and CDR2 as FYNNEI. The chain's CDR3 is CASSPIAGQSYEQYF. CDR3 in DNA: TGTGCCAGCAGTCCCATAGCGGGTCAGTCGTACGAGCAGTACTTC.

The V and J genes are TRBV5-4 and TRBJ2-1, with 9 nucleotides matching TRBD1. Germline V gene data show CDR1 as SGHNT and CDR2 as YYREEE (reference sequence). The CDR3 is 16 residues long. V shed 4 bases and J 0 bases; nucleotides not matched to a gene: 5. CDR3 sequence: CASSRDRDSSYNEQFF. CDR3 bases: TGTGCCAGCAGCCGGGACAGGGACAGCTCCTACAATGAGCAGTTCTTC.

The chain links TRBV15 to TRBJ1-4; 7 bases align to TRBD1. This CDR3 is built from 15 residues. Trimming cost V 3 bases and J 7 bases; bases outside gene matches: 8. Germline V gene sequence: CDR1 LNHNV, CDR2 YYDKDF (reference sequence). The CDR3 loop reads CATSRITGEGEKLFF. The DNA for the CDR3 is TGTGCCACCAGCAGGATAACAGGGGAGGGTGAAAAACTGTTTTTT.

This clone showed up just once. This CDR3 reads CASSLRAPGASSTDTQYF. The CDR3 DNA sequence: TGTGCCAGCAGCTTACGGGCCCCCGGGGCCTCTAGCACAGATACGCAGTATTTT. The rearrangement joins TRBV11-2 to TRBJ2-3; possibly TRBD1 or TRBD2 for D (5 bases each). In germline, CDR1 is SGHAT, CDR2 FQNNGV. Deletions cut 2 bases from V and 0 bases from J, with 18 bases between. The CDR3 has 18 amino acids. Drawing the rest from reference TRBV11-2 and TRBJ2-3, the complete variable domain is EAGVAQSPRYKIIEKRQSVAFWCNPISGHATLYWYQQILGQGPKLLIQFQNNGVVDDSQLPKDRFSAERLKGVDSTLKIQPAKLEDSAVYLCASSLRAPGASSTDTQYFGPGTRLTVL.

This sequence joins TRBV5-1 and TRBJ1-6; 7 nucleotides line up with TRBD1. The germline CDR1 and CDR2 sequences are SGHRS and YFSETQ. V gave up 3 bases and J gave up 8 bases; unmatched junction bases: 5. The CDR3 extends over 14 amino acids. CDR3 sequence (DNA): TGCGCCAGCAGCTCCGGGACAGTGGATTCACCCCTCCACTTT. Residues: CASSSGTVDSPLHF. Complete variable domain (other parts from reference TRBV5-1 and TRBJ1-6): KAGVTQTPRYLIKTRGQQVTLSCSPISGHRSVSWYQQTPGQGLQFLFEYFSETQRNKGNFPGRFSGRQFSNSRSEMNVSTLELGDSALYLCASSSGTVDSPLHFGNGTRLTVT.

CDR3 coding DNA: TGTGCCAGCAGCCAAAGGGGCCGGGGGTCCTACAATGAGCAGTTCTTC. The encoded protein is CASSQRGRGSYNEQFF. V is TRBV9 and J is TRBJ2-1; possible D gene TRBD2, 6 bases. The germline V gene has CDR1 SGDLS and CDR2 YYNGEE. The CDR3 has 16 amino acids. Trimming removed 4 bases from V and 1 base from J, with 15 bases in between.

This clone was observed a few times. The chain has TRBV10-3 and TRBJ1-1; D is uncertain. This CDR3 contains 15 residues. V lost 0 bases, J lost 0 bases, and 8 bases lay in between. Germline V lookup: CDR1 ENHRY, CDR2 SYGVKD. CDR3 sequence reads: CAISESIAVNTEAFF. Here the CDR3 DNA reads TGTGCCATCAGTGAGTCGATAGCGGTGAACACTGAAGCTTTCTTT.

The V and J genes are TRBV19 and TRBJ1-1; 9 nucleotides match TRBD1. The CDR3 has 17 amino acids. V trimming: 4 bases; J trimming: 2 bases; junction bases outside the gene matches: 11. Germline V gene data show CDR1 as LNHDA and CDR2 as SQIVND (reference sequence). The CDR3 sequence: CASSNIPGTGLNTEAFF. The CDR3 nucleotides read TGTGCCAGTAGTAATATTCCCGGGACAGGGTTAAACACTGAAGCTTTCTTT. The full variable domain, in which reference TRBV19 and TRBJ1-1 provide the parts outside the CDR3, is DGGITQSPKYLFRKEGQNVTLSCEQNLNHDAMYWYRQDPGQGLRLIYYSQIVNDFQKGDIAEGYSVSREKKESFPLTVTSAQKNPTAFYLCASSNIPGTGLNTEAFFGQGTRLTVV.

V usage is TRBV6-1 and J usage is TRBJ2-1, with D possibly TRBD2 on 6 matching bases. Germline CDR1 and CDR2: MNHNS and SASEGT. Trimming removed 9 bases at V and 3 bases at J, with 15 bases between. This CDR3 contains 14 residues. The CDR3 here is CARRTIIFYNEQFF. CDR3 nucleotide sequence: TGTGCCAGGAGGACTATCATTTTCTACAATGAGCAGTTCTTC.

J is TRBJ1-3 and V is TRBV5-1; 10 bases align to TRBD1. The CDR3 spans 16 residues. V was clipped by 4 bases and J by 9 bases; unmatched bases: 13. The germline V gene encodes CDR1 SGHRS and CDR2 YFSETQ. The CDR3 loop reads CASSVQPGQGKATIYF. The CDR3, as DNA: TGCGCCAGCAGCGTGCAGCCGGGACAGGGGAAAGCCACCATATATTTT.